Below, 26 T cell receptor beta chains from the same sample are listed, as sequenced in a study of T cells after yellow fever vaccination. Each CDR3 protein gets one entry after TCRdb re-called the 5' RACE reads with MiXCR. There are around 300,000 distinct CDR3 sequences in the sample; around 4.3% occur only once, and roughly 21% lies in the top ten. Specimen: PBMCs, collected 15 days after the yellow fever booster vaccination. These receptors originate from a young man who received the YFV17D yellow fever vaccine.

In this sample, this clonotype turned up many times. The rearrangement uses TRBV6-5 and TRBJ2-2; either TRBD1 or TRBD2 may fit D (5 bases each). The CDR3 totals 14 residues. V was cut by 9 bases and J by 5 bases, with 16 bases left in between. Per germline, CDR1 MNHEY and CDR2 SVGAGI. The CDR3 coding sequence is TGTGCCAGTGGCCGGCGTGGGGGTACCGGGGAGCTGTTTTTT. Translating gives CASGRRGGTGELFF.

This clonotype was observed a few times. The rearrangement links TRBV7-8 to TRBJ1-6; D is possibly TRBD1 (5 bases). Germline CDR1 and CDR2: SGHVS and FQNEAQ. The CDR3 has 15 amino acids. Trimming took off 3 bases at V and 8 bases at J, with 14 bases between the two ends. Here the CDR3 reads CASSLSGGGYSPLHF. In DNA, the CDR3 is TGTGCCAGCAGCTTGTCGGGGGGTGGGTATTCACCCCTCCACTTT.

This clonotype was observed a few times. The V and J genes are TRBV12-3 or TRBV12-4 and TRBJ2-3, with D perhaps matching TRBD2 (5 bases). V was clipped by 6 bases and J by 1 base, with 11 bases between them. This CDR3 has 14 residues. The DNA for the CDR3 is TGTGCCAGCAGGCGGGTTGGCGGCACAGATACGCAGTATTTT. Its protein product is CASRRVGGTDTQYF.

Concerning this clonotype itself: Mismatch with germline at one junction end may stem from a read error. The J gene is TRBJ2-1, the V gene TRBV6-2 or TRBV6-3; D is unclear. Germline V gene sequence: CDR1 MNHEY, CDR2 SVGEGT. This CDR3 region has 12 residues. CDR3 loop: CASSYIANEPFF. The CDR3 bases are TGTGCCAGCAGTTACATAGCCAATGAGCCGTTCTTC.

Ten or more counts support this clonotype. This chain links TRBV12-3 or TRBV12-4 with TRBJ1-4; no definite D call. The CDR3 consists of 12 residues. Trimming removed 6 bases at V and 10 bases at J, with 12 bases between. The CDR3 DNA reads TGTGCCAGCAGCTACCTTCCCGGAAAACTGTTTTTT. Translating it yields CASSYLPGKLFF.

The genes are TRBV6-5 and TRBJ2-7; D not certain. V shed 6 bases and J shed 0 bases, with 12 bases lying between them. The CDR3 runs 14 residues. Germline V CDR1 and CDR2: MNHEY, SVGAGI. The CDR3 here is CASSRSRASYEQYF. CDR3 in DNA: TGTGCCAGCAGCCGGAGCCGGGCCTCCTACGAGCAGTACTTC.

The chain combines TRBV12-3 or TRBV12-4 with TRBJ1-1; D not resolved. CDR3 length equals 13 residues. Between the trimmed V and J ends, which lost 1 base and 4 bases, there was a span of 7 bases. For the CDR3, the DNA is TGTGCCAGCAGTTTAGGGGAGAGCACTGAAGCTTTCTTT. This sequence encodes CASSLGESTEAFF.

The table lists this clonotype with many counts. The chain carries TRBV5-6 and TRBJ1-2, with 8 bases matching TRBD1. CDR1 is SGHDT and CDR2 is YYEEEE in the germline V gene. V dropped 4 bases and J dropped 4; count of bases not matched to a gene: 6. The CDR3 has 14 residues. The CDR3 here is CASSARTGSYGYTF. The DNA for the CDR3 is TGTGCCAGCAGCGCGAGGACAGGGAGCTATGGCTACACCTTC.

This clonotype was counted at least ten times. V usage is TRBV13 and J usage is TRBJ2-3; D ambiguous. Trimming cost V 2 bases and J 13 bases, with 10 bases left between them. The CDR3 is 11 amino acids. Germline CDR1 PRHDT, CDR2 FYEKMQ (reference sequence). CDR3: CASSLNGPEYF. The CDR3 nucleotides are TGTGCCAGCAGCTTAAATGGTCCGGAGTATTTT.

This clonotype has more than one count but fewer than ten. The rearrangement links TRBV4-3 to TRBJ2-7; D unresolved. The length of the CDR3 is 14 residues. V was cut by 0 bases and J by 6 bases, with 12 bases left in between. CDR1 is LGHNA, CDR2 YSLEER, per germline. CDR3 in amino acids: CASSQERVSGEQYF. The CDR3 nucleotides are TGCGCCAGCAGCCAAGAAAGGGTATCGGGCGAGCAGTACTTC.

The table lists this clonotype with many counts. The V and J genes are TRBV18 and TRBJ1-1; D possibly corresponds to TRBD1 (6 bases). The V gene lost 3 bases and the J gene lost 1 base, with 12 bases spanning the gap. Germline V lookup: CDR1 KGHSH, CDR2 LQKENI. The CDR3 sequence is 15 residues long. This CDR3 reads CASSPRGAKNTEAFF. For the CDR3, the DNA is TGTGCCAGCTCACCTCGGGGGGCGAAGAACACTGAAGCTTTCTTT.

Regarding this clonotype: A single base separates this from a much larger clone, so it may be a read error. This chain uses TRBV5-1 with TRBJ1-1; 9 nucleotides line up with TRBD1. This CDR3 region has 13 residues. Trimming removed 4 bases from V and 6 bases from J; junction bases left unmatched: 4. Germline CDR1 SGHRS, CDR2 YFSETQ. CDR3 bases: TGCGCCAGCAGCCGACAGGGGGAATCTGAAGCTTTCTTT. Translating it yields CASSRQGESEAFF.

V gene TRBV4-1 combines with J gene TRBJ2-3; unclear D gene. The CDR3 spans 14 residues. Germline CDR1 reads MGHRA; CDR2 reads YSYEKL. Deletions cut 1 base from V and 2 bases from J, with 7 bases between. In DNA, the CDR3 is TGCGCCAGCAGCCAAGTACTTGTCACAGATACGCAGTATTTT. It codes for CASSQVLVTDTQYF.

At least ten counts were recorded for this clonotype. J is TRBJ1-4 and V is TRBV29-1, with D maybe TRBD1 (5 bases). This CDR3 comprises 14 residues. Trimming took 6 bases from V and 0 from J, leaving 11 bases between them. CDR1 SQVTM and CDR2 ANQGSEA come from the germline V gene. This CDR3 is CSVLTDPTNEKLFF. CDR3 nucleotide sequence: TGCAGCGTCTTGACAGACCCAACTAATGAAAAACTGTTTTTT.

The CDR3 region is CASTPGGKPYEQYF. CDR3 bases: TGTGCCAGCACCCCGGGGGGGAAGCCCTACGAGCAGTACTTC. The gene calls are TRBV7-6 and TRBJ2-7; TRBD2 matches at 8 bases. Germline V gene lookup returns CDR1 SGHVS and CDR2 FNYEAQ. The CDR3 consists of 14 residues. The J segment lost 2 bases and the V segment lost 7 bases, leaving 7 bases of the junction unmatched.

This clonotype showed up just a few times. The V gene is TRBV12-3 or TRBV12-4, the J gene TRBJ1-1; perhaps TRBD1 as D (6 bases). V gave up 3 bases and J gave up 1 base, with 12 bases separating them. The CDR3 length is 15 residues. In nucleotides, the CDR3 is TGTGCCAGCAGTTTCACCGGGACACAGAACACTGAAGCTTTCTTT. Its protein is CASSFTGTQNTEAFF.

The rearrangement joins TRBV12-3 or TRBV12-4 to TRBJ1-6; tentative D call: TRBD1 (6 bases). Trimming pared 3 bases from V and 7 bases from J, leaving 13 bases between. The CDR3 has 15 residues. The CDR3 protein is CASSFGTGYNSPLHF. CDR3 sequence (DNA): TGTGCCAGCAGTTTCGGTACAGGGTACAATTCACCCCTCCACTTT.

This clonotype was recorded a few times. The chain has TRBV7-3 and TRBJ2-7, with D perhaps TRBD1 (5 bases). V was clipped by 3 bases and J by 3 bases, with 9 bases between them. CDR1 and CDR2 (germline): SGHTA, FQGTGA. The CDR3 has 13 amino acids. CDR3 nucleotides: TGTGCCAGCAGCTTGGACATTTTCTACGAGCAGTACTTC. This sequence encodes CASSLDIFYEQYF.

This clonotype was seen repeatedly, ten times or more. The chain joins TRBV3-1 to TRBJ2-7; D is undetermined. This CDR3 comprises 15 residues. The V and J ends lost 0 bases and 6 bases respectively, with 15 bases between them. Germline assignment: CDR1 LGHDT and CDR2 YNNKEL (reference sequence). Here the CDR3 reads CASSQETQAWGEQYF. CDR3 sequence (DNA): TGTGCCAGCAGCCAAGAAACCCAGGCCTGGGGCGAGCAGTACTTC.

This CDR3 reads CASSLTGTQQFF. Written as DNA, the CDR3 is TGCGCCAGCAGCTTAACCGGGACGCAGCAGTTCTTC. The chain employs TRBV5-1 and TRBJ2-1; either TRBD1 or TRBD2 may fit D (5 bases each). Germline CDR1 is SGHRS and CDR2 is YFSETQ. Trimming stripped 2 bases from V and 11 bases from J, with 11 bases between. This CDR3 is 12 amino acids long.

This clonotype was counted ten times or more. The chain recombines TRBV7-2 with TRBJ1-2, with D unresolved. Germline V CDR1 and CDR2: SGHTA, FQGNSA. This CDR3 is built from 15 residues. V was shortened by 1 base and J by 4 bases, with 13 bases between the two germline ends. DNA for the CDR3: TGTGCCAGCAGCTTAGGTCCAGGAACTATCTATGGCTACACCTTC. As protein: CASSLGPGTIYGYTF.

This clonotype showed up many times. The chain carries TRBV27 and TRBJ1-2; possible D gene TRBD1, 6 bases. CDR1 is MNHEY, CDR2 SMNVEV, per germline (reference sequence). V was clipped by 4 bases and J by 4 bases, with 10 bases between them. CDR3 length: 13 amino acids. The CDR3 region has the DNA TGTGCCAGCAGTTACAGGGTAGGCTATGGCTACACCTTC. Residues: CASSYRVGYGYTF.

There are many counts of this clonotype. J is TRBJ1-2 and V is TRBV5-1; D remains unclear. CDR1 is SGHRS and CDR2 is YFSETQ in the germline V gene. Trimming removed 5 bases at V and 2 bases at J, with 16 bases between. The CDR3 consists of 15 residues. For the CDR3, the DNA is TGCGCCAGCAGACCCGTCTGGCAGGAGAACTATGGCTACACCTTC. This gives the protein CASRPVWQENYGYTF.

This clonotype has more than one count but fewer than ten. V is TRBV11-2 and J is TRBJ1-2, with D possibly TRBD1 on 5 matching bases. The CDR3 has 13 residues. V was clipped by 0 bases and J by 8 bases, with 10 bases between them. In germline, CDR1 is SGHAT, CDR2 FQNNGV. This chain's CDR3 is CASSLDPGLGYTF. The CDR3, as DNA: TGTGCCAGCAGCTTAGATCCGGGGCTGGGCTACACCTTC.

Ten or more counts support this clonotype. The chain is built from TRBV6-2 or TRBV6-3 and TRBJ2-7, with a tentative D call TRBD2 (5 bases). Trimming pared 10 bases from V and 5 bases from J, leaving 21 bases between. The CDR3 length is 14 residues. In germline, CDR1 is MNHEY, CDR2 SVGEGT. This chain's CDR3 is CATSRRRERNEQYV. Here the CDR3 DNA reads TGTGCCACCTCTCGGAGAAGGGAGAGGAACGAGCAGTACGTC.

The rearrangement joins TRBV9 to TRBJ2-5; 10 bases are a match to TRBD2. CDR3 size: 16 residues. In germline, CDR1 is SGDLS, CDR2 YYNGEE. Trimming took 0 bases from V and 3 from J; bases not matched to a gene: 5. The CDR3 spells CASSVGPSGGKETQYF. CDR3 nucleotides: TGTGCCAGCAGCGTAGGTCCTAGCGGGGGTAAAGAGACCCAGTACTTC.